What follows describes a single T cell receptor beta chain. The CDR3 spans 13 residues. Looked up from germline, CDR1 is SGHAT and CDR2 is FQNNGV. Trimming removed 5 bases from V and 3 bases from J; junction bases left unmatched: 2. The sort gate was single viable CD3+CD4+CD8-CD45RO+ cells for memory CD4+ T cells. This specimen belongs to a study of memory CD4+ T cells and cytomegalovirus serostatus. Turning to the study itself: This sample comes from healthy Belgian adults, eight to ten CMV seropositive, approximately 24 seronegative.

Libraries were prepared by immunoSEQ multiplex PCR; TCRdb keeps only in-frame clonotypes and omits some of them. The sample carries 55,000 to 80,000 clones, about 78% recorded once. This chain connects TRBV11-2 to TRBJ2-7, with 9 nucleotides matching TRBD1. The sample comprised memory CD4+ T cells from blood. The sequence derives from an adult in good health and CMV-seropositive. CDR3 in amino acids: CASSPGQGYEQYF. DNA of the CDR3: TGTGCCAGCAGCCCGGGACAGGGCTACGAGCAGTACTTC.